Sequencing of this T cell receptor beta chain was carried out in a study of T cell repertoires in cytomegalovirus infection. About the research overall: CMV infection together with matching HLA type was indicated by public TCR beta signatures. Study-level points and caveats: Cumulative frequency (of public TCR beta family members) identified carriers of CMV plus the relevant HLA. HLA-C-restricted, CMV-specific TCR beta clonotypes were dominant ex vivo.

TCRdb re-derived calls from the reads in MiXCR, one entry per CDR3 protein. The sample shows approximately 140,000 distinct CDR3 sequences, less than 9.5% of them seen only once. At least ten counts were recorded for this clonotype. The antigen is not known. This CDR3 is 12 amino acids long. Trimming stripped 4 bases from V and 3 bases from J, with 6 bases between. Germline V gene lookup returns CDR1 SGHTA and CDR2 FQGNSA. The chain joins TRBV7-2 to TRBJ1-1; no firm D call. The sample was PBMCs. This TCR derives from a human donor in good health (CMV status not recorded). Some clones in this sample may be carry-over from other donors' samples. The CDR3 bases are TGTGCCAGCAGCTGGAGCGACACTGAAGCTTTCTTT. It yields the protein CASSWSDTEAFF.